These T cell receptor beta chains were read from a single sample in a study of tumor-infiltrating lymphocytes in primary liver carcinoma. Each CDR3 protein gets one entry after TCRdb re-called the multiplex PCR reads with MiXCR. The sample holds some 110,000 distinct CDR3 sequences, about four fifths seen once. Sequenced input: liver tumor tissue from sampling region 3. The receptors here all came from a man in his forties with primary liver carcinoma and hepatitis B virus infection. Each CDR3 is given with its conserved first and last residue. D genes are given only for firm matches. Size is stated for part of the rows, as once, few or many counts, or as a class when the clone is expanded.

clone_size j_call v_call d_call cdr3_nt cdr3_aa
NA TRBJ2-5 TRBV5-4 NA TGTACCAACATCTTGGACAAGGCCGTCAAATACTTC CTNILDKAVKYF
NA TRBJ2-7 TRBV2 TRBD2 TGTGCCAGCAATGAAGTAGCGGGAGAATATGGTGAGCAGTACTTC CASNEVAGEYGEQYF
NA TRBJ1-1 TRBV29-1 TRBD1 TGCAGCTCCCATCAGGGGGCGAGAACTGAAGCTTTCTTT CSSHQGARTEAFF
NA TRBJ2-7 TRBV28 TRBD1 TGTGCCAGCATAACCACCGGGACAGGGTCGCACGAGCAGTATTTC CASITTGTGSHEQYF
many TRBJ2-5 TRBV7-8 NA TGTGCCAGCAAGCAAGGGACAACCCAAGAGACCCAGTACTTC CASKQGTTQETQYF
NA TRBJ2-1 TRBV9 NA TGTGCCAGCAGCGTAAGGGACACGGCCTACAATGAGCAGTTCTTC CASSVRDTAYNEQFF
NA TRBJ2-1 TRBV14 NA TGTGCCAGCAGCCAAAGGATCGGGTCTGGGTCAGCGAGTGCCCCTCAGTTCTTC CASSQRIGSGSASAPQFF
NA TRBJ2-2 TRBV30 TRBD2 TGTGCCTGGATTGGTAGCGGGATGCCGATAATCACCGGGGAGCTGTTTTTT CAWIGSGMPIITGELFF
NA TRBJ2-5 TRBV11-2 NA TGTGTCAGCAACCCTACCTCAATCCAGGGTACTGGGCGGGAGACCCAGTACTTC CVSNPTSIQGTGRETQYF
NA TRBJ2-5 TRBV4-2 NA TGTGCCAGCAGCTCTGGAGGGGGTACGATGAAAGAGACCCAGTACTTC CASSSGGGTMKETQYF
NA TRBJ2-1 TRBV14 NA TGTGGCAGCAGTACCGTAGTGGGATGGGTAAACAATGAGCAGTTCTTC CGSSTVVGWVNNEQFF
once TRBJ1-2 TRBV19 NA TGTGCCAGTAGTCCGGCCCCCTTGGGGGGCTACACCTTC CASSPAPLGGYTF
NA TRBJ2-2 TRBV28 TRBD2 TGTGCCTGCAGACGACTAGCGGGAATGGCCGGGGAGCTGTTTTTT CACRRLAGMAGELFF
NA TRBJ1-5 TRBV11-2 NA TGCGCCAGCAGCATAGTAGGGGTAACAGGGAGCAATCAGCACCAGCATTTT CASSIVGVTGSNQHQHF
NA TRBJ2-1 TRBV7-6 TRBD2 TGTGCCAGCAGCCTAGCGGGAGGTTTCAATGAGCAGTTCTTC CASSLAGGFNEQFF
once TRBJ1-2 TRBV28 NA TGTGCCAACAGGTCTCCGGGACAATGGAGAAATGGCTACACCTTC CANRSPGQWRNGYTF
NA TRBJ1-2 TRBV11-2 NA TGTGCCTGCGGCTTAGATCGCGCCGGTGGCTACACCTTC CACGLDRAGGYTF
NA TRBJ2-7 TRBV14 NA TGTGCCAGCAGCCAACGATTGAGTTTGCAGTACTTC CASSQRLSLQYF
few TRBJ2-7 TRBV29-1 TRBD1 TGCAGCGTCGACGGGTCGGGGACAGCAGGAAGCTACGAGCAGTACTTC CSVDGSGTAGSYEQYF
many TRBJ2-3 TRBV28 TRBD2 TGTGCCAGCAGTCCGCGAGAGGAGCGGGAGGGCCAGTATTTT CASSPREEREGQYF
NA TRBJ2-6 TRBV10-2 NA TGCGGCAGCAGTGCCAATCTTGACTCTTGGGCCAACGTCCTGACTTTC CGSSANLDSWANVLTF
NA TRBJ2-1 TRBV6-1 NA TGTGTCAGCAGAGGGGGACCAGCGGGGCTTTATGAGCAGTTCTTC CVSRGGPAGLYEQFF
NA TRBJ1-4 TRBV11-2 NA TGTGCCAGCAGCTTAAGGCAGTGGGTTGAAAAACCGTTTTTT CASSLRQWVEKPFF
NA TRBJ1-1 TRBV11-3 NA TGTGCCGGCAACTTAGAAAGCGATACTGAAGCTTTCTTT CAGNLESDTEAFF
NA TRBJ2-1 TRBV6-1 TRBD2 TGTGCCAGTAGAGACAGCCCCGGGACTAGTGGCAATGAGCAGTTCTTC CASRDSPGTSGNEQFF
NA TRBJ2-2 TRBV7-3 NA TGTGCCAGCGAGTCTGCGAACACCGGGGAGCTGTTTTTT CASESANTGELFF
NA TRBJ2-7 TRBV6-2/TRBV6-3 NA TGTGCCAGCAGTTACCTCGGAGAGGACAGCTCCGAGCAATACTTC CASSYLGEDSSEQYF
NA TRBJ2-7 TRBV29-1 NA TGCAGCGCCCTTTTTCAGGGTCACCACGAGAACTACTTC CSALFQGHHENYF
NA TRBJ2-5 TRBV5-4 NA TGTGCCAGCAGCCAATCTCCGGACAGCCAAGAGACCCGGTACTTC CASSQSPDSQETRYF